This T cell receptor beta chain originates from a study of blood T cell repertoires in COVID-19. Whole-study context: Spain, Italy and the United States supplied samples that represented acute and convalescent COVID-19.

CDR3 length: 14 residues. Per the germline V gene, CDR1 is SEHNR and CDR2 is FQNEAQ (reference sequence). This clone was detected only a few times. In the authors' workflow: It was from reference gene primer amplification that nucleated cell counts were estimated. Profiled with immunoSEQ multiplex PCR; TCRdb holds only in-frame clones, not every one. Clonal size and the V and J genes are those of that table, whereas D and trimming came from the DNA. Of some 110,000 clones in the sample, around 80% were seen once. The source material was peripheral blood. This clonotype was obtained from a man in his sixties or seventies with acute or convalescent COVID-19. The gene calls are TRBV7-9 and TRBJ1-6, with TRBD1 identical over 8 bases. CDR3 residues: CVAASGGSVSPLHF. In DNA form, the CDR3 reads TGTGTAGCAGCTTCAGGGGGCAGCGTTTCACCCCTCCACTTT.